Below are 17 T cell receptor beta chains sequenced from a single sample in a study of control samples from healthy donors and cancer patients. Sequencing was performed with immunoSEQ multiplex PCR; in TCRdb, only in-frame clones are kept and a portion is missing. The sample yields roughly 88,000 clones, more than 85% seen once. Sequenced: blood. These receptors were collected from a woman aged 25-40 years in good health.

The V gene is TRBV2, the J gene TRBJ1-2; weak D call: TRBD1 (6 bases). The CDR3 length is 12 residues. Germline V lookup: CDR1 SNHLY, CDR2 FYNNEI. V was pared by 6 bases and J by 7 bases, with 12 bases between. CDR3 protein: CASRVDRFGYTF. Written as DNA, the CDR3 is TGTGCCAGCAGGGTAGACAGGTTTGGCTACACCTTC.

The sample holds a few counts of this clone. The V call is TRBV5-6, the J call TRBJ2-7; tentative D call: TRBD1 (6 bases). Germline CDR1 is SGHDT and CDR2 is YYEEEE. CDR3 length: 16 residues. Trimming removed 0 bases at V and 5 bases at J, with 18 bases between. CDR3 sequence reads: CASSLEDFTGRHEQYF. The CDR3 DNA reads TGTGCCAGCAGCTTGGAAGATTTCACAGGGCGACACGAGCAGTACTTC.

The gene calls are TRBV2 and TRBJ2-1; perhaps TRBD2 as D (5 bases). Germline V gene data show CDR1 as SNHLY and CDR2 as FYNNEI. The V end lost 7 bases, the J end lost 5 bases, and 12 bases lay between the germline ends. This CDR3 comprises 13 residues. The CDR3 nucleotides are TGTGCCAGCACTTCCGGGGATAACAATGAGCAGTTCTTC. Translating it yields CASTSGDNNEQFF.

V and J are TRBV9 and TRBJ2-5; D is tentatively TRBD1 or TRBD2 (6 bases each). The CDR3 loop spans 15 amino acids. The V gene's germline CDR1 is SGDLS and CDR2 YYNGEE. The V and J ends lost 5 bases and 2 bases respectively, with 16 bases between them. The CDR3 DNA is TGTGCCAGCAGTCCCTCGGGGGCGCCACAAGAGACCCAGTACTTC. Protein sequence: CASSPSGAPQETQYF.

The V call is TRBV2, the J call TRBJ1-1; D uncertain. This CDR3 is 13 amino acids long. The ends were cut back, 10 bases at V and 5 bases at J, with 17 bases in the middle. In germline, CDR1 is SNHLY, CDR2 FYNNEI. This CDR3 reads CATWLGGGTEAFF. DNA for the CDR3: TGTGCCACGTGGCTGGGCGGAGGAACTGAAGCTTTCTTT.

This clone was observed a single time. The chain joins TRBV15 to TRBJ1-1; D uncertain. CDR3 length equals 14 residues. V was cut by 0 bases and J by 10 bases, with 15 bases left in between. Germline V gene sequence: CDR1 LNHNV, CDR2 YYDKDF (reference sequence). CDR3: CATSRDASARGAFF. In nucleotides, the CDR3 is TGTGCCACCAGCAGAGATGCTTCGGCACGTGGAGCTTTCTTT.

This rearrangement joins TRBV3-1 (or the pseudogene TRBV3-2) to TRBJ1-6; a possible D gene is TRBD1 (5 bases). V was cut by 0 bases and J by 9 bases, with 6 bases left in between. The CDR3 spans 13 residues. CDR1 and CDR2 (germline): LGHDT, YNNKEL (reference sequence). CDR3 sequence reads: CASSQERGSPLHF. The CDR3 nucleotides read TGTGCCAGCAGCCAAGAGAGGGGTTCACCCCTCCACTTT.

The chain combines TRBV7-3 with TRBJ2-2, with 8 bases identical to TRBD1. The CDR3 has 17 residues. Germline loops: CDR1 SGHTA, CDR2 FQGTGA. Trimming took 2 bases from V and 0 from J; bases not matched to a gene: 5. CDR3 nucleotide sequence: TGTGCCAGCAGCTTACGTAGGACAGGGCCGAACACCGGGGAGCTGTTTTTT. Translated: CASSLRRTGPNTGELFF.

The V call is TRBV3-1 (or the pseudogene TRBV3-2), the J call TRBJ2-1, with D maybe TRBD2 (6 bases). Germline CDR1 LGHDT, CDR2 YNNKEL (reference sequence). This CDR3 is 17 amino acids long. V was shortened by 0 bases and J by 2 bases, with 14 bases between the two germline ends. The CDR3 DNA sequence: TGTGCCAGCAGCCAAGAAAGAGCGGGCACGCCCTACAATGAGCAGTTCTTC. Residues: CASSQERAGTPYNEQFF.

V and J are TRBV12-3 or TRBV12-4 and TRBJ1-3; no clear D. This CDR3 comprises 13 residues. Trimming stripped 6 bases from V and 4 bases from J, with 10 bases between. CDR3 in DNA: TGTGCCAGCAGACCGGACCTGGGAAACACCATATATTTT. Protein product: CASRPDLGNTIYF.

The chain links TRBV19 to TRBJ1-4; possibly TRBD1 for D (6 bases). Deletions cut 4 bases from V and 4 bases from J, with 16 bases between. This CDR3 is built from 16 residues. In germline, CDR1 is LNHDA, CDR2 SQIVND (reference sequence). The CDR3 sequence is CASSKPQGPFNEKLFF. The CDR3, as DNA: TGTGCCAGTAGTAAGCCCCAGGGGCCATTTAATGAAAAACTGTTTTTT.

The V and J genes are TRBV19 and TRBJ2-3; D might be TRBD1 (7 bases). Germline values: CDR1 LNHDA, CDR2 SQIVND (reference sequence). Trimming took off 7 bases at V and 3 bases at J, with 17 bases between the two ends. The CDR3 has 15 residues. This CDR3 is CASNPGGFRTDTQYF. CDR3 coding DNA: TGTGCCAGTAACCCAGGGGGGTTTAGGACAGATACGCAGTATTTT.

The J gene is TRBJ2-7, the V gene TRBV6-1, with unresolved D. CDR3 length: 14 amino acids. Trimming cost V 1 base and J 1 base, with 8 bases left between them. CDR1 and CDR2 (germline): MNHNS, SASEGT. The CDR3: CASSEGPASYEQYF. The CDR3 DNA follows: TGTGCCAGCAGTGAAGGGCCAGCGTCCTACGAGCAGTACTTC.

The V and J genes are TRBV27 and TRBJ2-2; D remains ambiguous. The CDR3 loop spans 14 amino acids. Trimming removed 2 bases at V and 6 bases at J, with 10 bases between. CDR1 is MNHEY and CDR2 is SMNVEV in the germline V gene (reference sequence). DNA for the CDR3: TGTGCCAGCAGTTTAGAACGGTATGCCGGGGAGCTGTTTTTT. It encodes CASSLERYAGELFF.

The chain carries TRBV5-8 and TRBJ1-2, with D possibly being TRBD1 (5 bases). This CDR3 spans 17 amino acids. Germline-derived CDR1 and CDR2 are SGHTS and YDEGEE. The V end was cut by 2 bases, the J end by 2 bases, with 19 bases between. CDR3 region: CASSFSGRKRPNYGYTF. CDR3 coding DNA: TGTGCCAGCAGCTTTTCAGGGCGCAAGCGGCCCAACTATGGCTACACCTTC.

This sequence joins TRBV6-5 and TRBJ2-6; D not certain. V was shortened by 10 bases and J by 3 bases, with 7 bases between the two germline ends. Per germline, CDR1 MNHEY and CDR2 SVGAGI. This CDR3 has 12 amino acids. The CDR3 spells CATTGGANVLTF. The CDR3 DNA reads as TGTGCCACTACGGGTGGGGCCAACGTCCTGACTTTC.

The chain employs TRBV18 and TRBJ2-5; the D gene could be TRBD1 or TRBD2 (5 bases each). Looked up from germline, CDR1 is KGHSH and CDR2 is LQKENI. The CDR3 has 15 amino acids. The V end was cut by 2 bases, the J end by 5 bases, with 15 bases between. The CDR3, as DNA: TGTGCCAGCTCACCAATCAGGCAGGGCGGGGAGACCCAGTACTTC. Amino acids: CASSPIRQGGETQYF.